The 13 T cell receptor beta chains listed next were all sequenced from one sample in a study of cytomegalovirus exposure and HLA in healthy donors. Both 60 Vbeta primers and 13 Jbeta primers went into the PCR. Sequenced by immunoSEQ multiplex PCR; TCRdb stores in-frame clones only, minus some. The sample shows about 270,000 clones, just over 70% of them seen only once. Sequencing input: PBMCs. These receptors all come from a female donor in good health and CMV-seronegative.

This chain joins TRBV5-8 and TRBJ2-5, with D unclear. Per the germline V gene, CDR1 is SGHTS and CDR2 is YDEGEE. Trimming took 1 base from V and 3 from J, leaving 7 bases between them. The CDR3 loop spans 13 amino acids. The CDR3 nucleotides read TGTGCCAGCAGCTTGAAGAGAAAAGAGACCCAGTACTTC. Translation: CASSLKRKETQYF.

The chain carries TRBV2 and TRBJ2-1; 7 nucleotides line up with TRBD2. Unmatched junction bases numbered 0, after V lost 3 bases and J lost 4 bases. This CDR3 is built from 13 residues. Germline V lookup: CDR1 SNHLY, CDR2 FYNNEI. CDR3 region: CASSEREYNEQFF. CDR3 in DNA: TGTGCCAGCAGTGAGCGGGAGTACAATGAGCAGTTCTTC. The complete variable domain, with remaining parts taken from reference TRBV2 and TRBJ2-1, reads EPEVTQTPSHQVTQMGQEVILRCVPISNHLYFYWYRQILGQKVEFLVSFYNNEISEKSEIFDDQFSVERPDGSNFTLKIRSTKLEDSAMYFCASSEREYNEQFFGPGTRLTVL.

V gene TRBV5-4 combines with J gene TRBJ2-7, with TRBD1 matching over 7 bases. The germline V gene has CDR1 SGHNT and CDR2 YYREEE (reference sequence). V was pared by 0 bases and J by 3 bases, with 6 bases of the junction left unmatched. The length of the CDR3 is 15 residues. The CDR3 bases are TGTGCCAGCAGCTTGGCCCCCCGGGACAGCTACGAGCAGTACTTC. Translation gives CASSLAPRDSYEQYF.

CDR3 residues: CASSSYRVEYNYGYTF. The CDR3 DNA is TGTGCCAGCAGTTCGTACCGGGTAGAGTATAACTATGGCTACACCTTC. The chain recombines TRBV28 with TRBJ1-2, with unresolved D. From germline, CDR1 is MDHEN and CDR2 SYDVKM. The V gene lost 4 bases and the J gene lost 1 base, with 16 bases spanning the gap. This CDR3 spans 16 amino acids.

This rearrangement joins TRBV5-4 to TRBJ2-7; TRBD2 might be the D (7 bases). Between the trimmed V and J ends, which lost 3 bases and 2 bases, there was a span of 15 bases. Germline values: CDR1 SGHNT, CDR2 YYREEE (reference sequence). This CDR3 has 15 residues. This CDR3 reads CASSSTSGTPYEQYF. In DNA form, the CDR3 reads TGTGCCAGCAGCTCAACAAGCGGGACACCCTACGAGCAGTACTTC.

V gene TRBV7-9 combines with J gene TRBJ1-5; D is possibly TRBD1 (6 bases). The germline gives CDR1 SEHNR, CDR2 FQNEAQ (reference sequence). The CDR3 spans 16 residues. The V and J ends lost 3 bases and 11 bases respectively, with 23 bases between them. The CDR3 region has the DNA TGTGCCAGCAGCTTTTGGGCATTAAAGGGGGGGAGGGCCCAGCATTTT. Amino acid sequence: CASSFWALKGGRAQHF.

This clone was seen a single time. The V and J genes are TRBV5-6 and TRBJ2-2, with TRBD1 matching 8 bases. J lost 4 bases, V lost 4 bases, and 6 bases had no gene match. The CDR3 is 15 amino acids. Looked up from germline, CDR1 is SGHDT and CDR2 is YYEEEE. The CDR3 spells CASSKQGGGTGELFF. CDR3 nucleotide sequence: TGTGCCAGCAGCAAACAGGGGGGTGGCACCGGGGAGCTGTTTTTT.

This clone has a handful of counts. CDR3: CASKPSGRDPYEQYF. The CDR3, as DNA: TGTGCCAGCAAACCTAGCGGGAGGGATCCCTACGAGCAGTACTTC. The rearrangement links TRBV7-2 to TRBJ2-7; 12 bases agree with TRBD2. CDR1 and CDR2 from the germline V gene are SGHTA and FQGNSA. The CDR3 sequence is 15 residues long. The trim removed 7 bases at V and 2 bases at J, leaving 6 bases unmatched.

On this clone: This same CDR3 is encoded by further DNA sequences in the sample. J is TRBJ2-7 and V is TRBV28; D perhaps matches TRBD2 (6 bases). The CDR3 has 15 amino acids. The V gene's germline CDR1 is MDHEN and CDR2 SYDVKM. Trimming cost V 6 bases and J 0 bases, with 15 bases left between them. CDR3 DNA sequence: TGTGCCAGCAGGCCGGGGCAGGGAGGCTCCTACGAGCAGTACTTC. This encodes CASRPGQGGSYEQYF.

The chain uses TRBV5-1 and TRBJ2-7, with TRBD1 identical over 7 bases. The length of the CDR3 is 16 residues. Germline loops: CDR1 SGHRS, CDR2 YFSETQ. Trimming removed 4 bases from V and 7 bases from J; junction bases left unmatched: 17. The CDR3 DNA reads as TGCGCCAGCAGCGGTGTACAGGGGCCCCTACGTCAGGAGCAGTACTTC. Translated, it gives CASSGVQGPLRQEQYF. Variable domain in full (rest from reference TRBV5-1 and TRBJ2-7): KAGVTQTPRYLIKTRGQQVTLSCSPISGHRSVSWYQQTPGQGLQFLFEYFSETQRNKGNFPGRFSGRQFSNSRSEMNVSTLELGDSALYLCASSGVQGPLRQEQYFGPGTRLTVT.

The chain recombines TRBV5-1 with TRBJ2-1; 12 bases are a match to TRBD2. Germline V gene lookup returns CDR1 SGHRS and CDR2 YFSETQ. The CDR3 is made up of 17 amino acids. Losses at the gene ends were 4 bases for V and 5 bases for J; bases not matched to a gene: 10. CDR3 residues: CASSPGLAGAVNNEQFF. The CDR3 DNA is TGCGCCAGCAGCCCGGGACTAGCGGGCGCCGTCAACAATGAGCAGTTCTTC.

Remarks on this clone: The junction shows a germline mismatch at one end, possibly a read error. The chain recombines TRBV7-9 with TRBJ2-1; 11 positions agree with TRBD2. The germline V gene encodes CDR1 SEHNR and CDR2 FQNEAQ (reference sequence). This CDR3 comprises 17 residues. The CDR3: CSSSLGVTSGRAREQFF. Here the CDR3 DNA reads TGTTCCAGCAGCTTAGGGGTCACTAGCGGGAGAGCGCGTGAGCAGTTCTTC.

The rearrangement uses TRBV6-6 and TRBJ2-5; TRBD1 might be the D (6 bases). Germline CDR1 and CDR2: MNHNY and SVGAGI (reference sequence). This CDR3 has 15 residues. V lost 8 bases and J 0 bases, leaving 16 bases between the germline ends. The CDR3: CASSRSKGDQETQYF. CDR3 nucleotide sequence: TGTGCCAGCTCCCGAAGCAAGGGGGACCAAGAGACCCAGTACTTC.